These 4 T cell receptor beta chains were all obtained from the same sample, sequenced in a study of early T cells in non-severe SARS-CoV-2 infection. One entry per CDR3 protein, called by TCRdb with MiXCR from the 5' RACE reads. The sample includes over 60,000 distinct CDR3 sequences, roughly 12% seen only once; the top ten take approximately 2.6%. Material: whole blood, obtained at baseline. Receptors originate from an adult who was a healthcare worker with PCR-confirmed SARS-CoV-2 infection or an uninfected control (not recorded which).

This clonotype was recorded many times. V is TRBV28 and J is TRBJ2-1; tentative D call: TRBD1 (6 bases). Trimming left V 7 bases short and J 0 bases short, with 13 bases between. The CDR3 length is 15 residues. Germline CDR1 MDHEN, CDR2 SYDVKM. The CDR3 reads CASTRTVSSYNEQFF. Written as DNA, the CDR3 is TGTGCCAGCACCCGGACAGTAAGCTCCTACAATGAGCAGTTCTTC.

The table lists this clonotype with a few counts. The rearrangement joins TRBV19 to TRBJ1-5; 12 bases are shared with TRBD1. The germline V gene encodes CDR1 LNHDA and CDR2 SQIVND (reference sequence). The CDR3 totals 18 residues. The ends lost 0 bases at V and 7 bases at J; junction bases unmatched: 10. CDR3 coding DNA: TGTGCCAGTAGTATAGAGGTCCGGGACAGGGGGCCTGTCCAGCCCCAGCATTTT. Its protein product is CASSIEVRDRGPVQPQHF.

The CDR3 DNA follows: TGTGCCAGCAGCTCCCCACCTCCAGCCAAGGGACAGTATATGCCCAGGGCCAAAAACATTCAGTACTTC. It encodes CASSSPPPAKGQYMPRAKNIQYF. V is TRBV7-4 and J is TRBJ2-4, with 7 bases that match TRBD1. Unmatched junction bases numbered 28, after V lost 4 bases and J lost 1 base. Germline-derived CDR1 and CDR2 are SGHVT and SQSDAQ. The CDR3 sequence is 23 residues long.

There are a few counts of this clonotype. The rearrangement uses TRBV20-1 and TRBJ2-1, with 9 positions matching TRBD2. V shed 5 bases, J shed 10 bases, and the junction held 9 bases outside the gene matches. This CDR3 contains 13 residues. Looked up from germline, CDR1 is DFQATT and CDR2 is SNEGSKA (reference sequence). CDR3 bases: TGCAGTGCTGTGACTAGCGGATACCCCGAGCAGTTCTTC. Protein: CSAVTSGYPEQFF.